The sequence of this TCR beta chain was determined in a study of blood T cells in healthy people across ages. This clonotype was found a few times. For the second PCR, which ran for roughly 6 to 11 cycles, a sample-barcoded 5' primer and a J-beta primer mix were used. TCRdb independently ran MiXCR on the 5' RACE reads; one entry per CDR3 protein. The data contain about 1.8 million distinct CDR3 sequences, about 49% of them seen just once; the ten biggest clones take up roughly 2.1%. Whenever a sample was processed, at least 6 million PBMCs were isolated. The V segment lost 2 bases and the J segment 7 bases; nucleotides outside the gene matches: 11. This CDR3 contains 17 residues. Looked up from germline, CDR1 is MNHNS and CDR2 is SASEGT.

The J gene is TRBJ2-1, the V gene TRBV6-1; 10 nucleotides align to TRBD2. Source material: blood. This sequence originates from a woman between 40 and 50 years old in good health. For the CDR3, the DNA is TGTGCCAGCAGTGAATGGGTTATAGCGGGGGGCCTTAATGAGCAGTTCTTC. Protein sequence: CASSEWVIAGGLNEQFF.